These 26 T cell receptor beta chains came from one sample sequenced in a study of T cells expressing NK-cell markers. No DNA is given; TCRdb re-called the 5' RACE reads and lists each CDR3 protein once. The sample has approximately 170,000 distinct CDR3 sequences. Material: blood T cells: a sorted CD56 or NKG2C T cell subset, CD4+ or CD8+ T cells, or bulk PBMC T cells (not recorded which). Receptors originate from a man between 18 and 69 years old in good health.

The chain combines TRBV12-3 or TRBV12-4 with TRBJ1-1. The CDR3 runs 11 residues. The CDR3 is CASSLFTEAFF.

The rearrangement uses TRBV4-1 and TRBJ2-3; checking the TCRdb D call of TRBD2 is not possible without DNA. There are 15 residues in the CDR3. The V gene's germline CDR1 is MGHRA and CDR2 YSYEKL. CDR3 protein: CASSRGGGGGDTQYF.

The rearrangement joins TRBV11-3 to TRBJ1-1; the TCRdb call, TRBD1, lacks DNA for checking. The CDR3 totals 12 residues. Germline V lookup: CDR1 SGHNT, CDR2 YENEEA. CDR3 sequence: CASSLEVGTDFF.

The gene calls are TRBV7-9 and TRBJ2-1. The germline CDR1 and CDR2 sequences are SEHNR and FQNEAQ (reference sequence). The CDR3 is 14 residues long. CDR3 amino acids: CASSLGFGSDEQFF. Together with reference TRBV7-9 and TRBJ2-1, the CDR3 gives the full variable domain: DTGVSQNPRHKITKRGQNVTFRCDPISEHNRLYWYRQTLGQGPEFLTYFQNEAQLEKSRLLSDRFSAERPKGSFSTLEIQRTEQGDSAMYLCASSLGFGSDEQFFGPGTRLTVL.

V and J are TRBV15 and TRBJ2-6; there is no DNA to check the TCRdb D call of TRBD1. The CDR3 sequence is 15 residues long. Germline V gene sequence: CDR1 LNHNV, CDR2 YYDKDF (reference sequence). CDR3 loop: CATSSKGAGANVLTF. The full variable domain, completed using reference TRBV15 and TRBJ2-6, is DAMVIQNPRYQVTQFGKPVTLSCSQTLNHNVMYWYQQKSSQAPKLLFHYYDKDFNNEADTPDNFQSRRPNTSFCFLDIRSPGLGDTAMYLCATSSKGAGANVLTFGAGSRLTVL.

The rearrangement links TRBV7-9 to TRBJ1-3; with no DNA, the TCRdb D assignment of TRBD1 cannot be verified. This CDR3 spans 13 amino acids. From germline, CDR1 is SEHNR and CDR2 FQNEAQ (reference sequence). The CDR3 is CASSSALVNTIYF.

The CDR3 loop reads CASSFGPIGGEQFF. V is TRBV9 and J is TRBJ2-1. The CDR3 extends over 14 amino acids. The V gene's germline CDR1 is SGDLS and CDR2 YYNGEE. Using reference TRBV9 and TRBJ2-1 for the parts outside the CDR3, the full variable domain is DSGVTQTPKHLITATGQRVTLRCSPRSGDLSVYWYQQSLDQGLQFLIQYYNGEERAKGNILERFSAQQFPDLHSELNLSSLELGDSALYFCASSFGPIGGEQFFGPGTRLTVL.

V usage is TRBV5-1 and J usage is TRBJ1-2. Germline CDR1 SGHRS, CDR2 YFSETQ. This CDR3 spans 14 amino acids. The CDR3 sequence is CASSLGLQSYGYTF.

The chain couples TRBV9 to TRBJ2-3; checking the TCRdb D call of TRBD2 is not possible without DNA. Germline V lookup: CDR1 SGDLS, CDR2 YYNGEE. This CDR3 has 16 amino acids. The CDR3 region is CASSVKLAGDRDTQYF.

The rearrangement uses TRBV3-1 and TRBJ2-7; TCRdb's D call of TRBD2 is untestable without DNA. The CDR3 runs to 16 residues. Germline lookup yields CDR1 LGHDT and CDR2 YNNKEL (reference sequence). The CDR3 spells CASSQDPLAGGYEQYF.

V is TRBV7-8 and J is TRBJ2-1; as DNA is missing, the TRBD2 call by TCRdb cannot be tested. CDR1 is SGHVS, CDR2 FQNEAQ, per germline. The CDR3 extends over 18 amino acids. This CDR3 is CASNPPPLAGFSYNEQFF.

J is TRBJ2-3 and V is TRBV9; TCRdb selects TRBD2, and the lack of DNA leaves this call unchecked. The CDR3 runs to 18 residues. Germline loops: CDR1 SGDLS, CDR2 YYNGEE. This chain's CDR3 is CASSETSGGLLDTDTQYF.

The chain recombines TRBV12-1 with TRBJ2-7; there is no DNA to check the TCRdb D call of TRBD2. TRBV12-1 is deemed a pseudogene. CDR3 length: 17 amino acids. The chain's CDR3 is CASSFPFLGTCPPAQYF.

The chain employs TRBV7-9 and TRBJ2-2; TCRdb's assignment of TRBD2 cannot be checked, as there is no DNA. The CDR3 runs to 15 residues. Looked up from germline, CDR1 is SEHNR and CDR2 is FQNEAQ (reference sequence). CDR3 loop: CASRNYGAEAGELFF. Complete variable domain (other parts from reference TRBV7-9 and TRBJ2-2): DTGVSQNPRHKITKRGQNVTFRCDPISEHNRLYWYRQTLGQGPEFLTYFQNEAQLEKSRLLSDRFSAERPKGSFSTLEIQRTEQGDSAMYLCASRNYGAEAGELFFGEGSRLTVL.

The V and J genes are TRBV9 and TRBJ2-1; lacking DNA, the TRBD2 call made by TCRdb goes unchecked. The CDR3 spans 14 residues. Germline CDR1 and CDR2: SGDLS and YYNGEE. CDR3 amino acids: CASSVSGPSSEQFF.

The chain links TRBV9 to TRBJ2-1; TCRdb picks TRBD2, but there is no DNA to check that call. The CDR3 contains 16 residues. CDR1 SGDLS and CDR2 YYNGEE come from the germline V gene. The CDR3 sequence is CASSVLSSGGATEQFF.

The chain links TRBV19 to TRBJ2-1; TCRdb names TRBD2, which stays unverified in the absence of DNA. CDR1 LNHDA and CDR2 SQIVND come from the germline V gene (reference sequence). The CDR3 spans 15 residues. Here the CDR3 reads CASSIGLAGGNEQFF.

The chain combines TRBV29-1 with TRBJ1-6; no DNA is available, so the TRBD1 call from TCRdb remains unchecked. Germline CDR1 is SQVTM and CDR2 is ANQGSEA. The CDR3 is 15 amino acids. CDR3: CSVGWTGDSNSPLHF.

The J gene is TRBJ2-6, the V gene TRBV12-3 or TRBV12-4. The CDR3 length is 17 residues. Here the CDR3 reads CASRLNYFQSGANVLTF.

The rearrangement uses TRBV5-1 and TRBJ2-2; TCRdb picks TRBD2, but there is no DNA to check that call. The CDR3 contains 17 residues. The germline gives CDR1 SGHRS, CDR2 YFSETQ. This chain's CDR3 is CASTPIHLAGITGELFF.

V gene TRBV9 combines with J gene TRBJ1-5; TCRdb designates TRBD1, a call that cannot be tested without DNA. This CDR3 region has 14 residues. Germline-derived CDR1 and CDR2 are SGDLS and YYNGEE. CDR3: CASSVGGVGQPQHF.

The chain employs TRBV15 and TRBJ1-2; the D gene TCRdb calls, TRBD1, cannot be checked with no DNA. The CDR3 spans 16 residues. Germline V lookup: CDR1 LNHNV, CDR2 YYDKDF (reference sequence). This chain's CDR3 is CATSRERDRGNYGYTF.

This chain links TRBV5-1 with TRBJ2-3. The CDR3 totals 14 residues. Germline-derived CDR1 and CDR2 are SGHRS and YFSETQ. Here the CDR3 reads CASSRYLSTDTQYF.

CDR3: CASTTGDLGQYF. V and J are TRBV12-5 and TRBJ2-7; TCRdb outputs TRBD1, but without DNA this stays unchecked. The CDR3 runs 12 residues. Germline-derived CDR1 and CDR2 are LGHNT and FRNRAP. Looking up the rest from reference TRBV12-5 and TRBJ2-7 gives the full variable domain: DARVTQTPRHKVTEMGQEVTMRCQPILGHNTVFWYRQTMMQGLELLAYFRNRAPLDDSGMPKDRFSAEMPDATLATLKIQPSEPRDSAVYFCASTTGDLGQYFGPGTRLTVT.

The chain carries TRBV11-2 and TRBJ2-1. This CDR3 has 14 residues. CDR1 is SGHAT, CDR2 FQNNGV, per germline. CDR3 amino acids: CASIRAGSYNEQFF.

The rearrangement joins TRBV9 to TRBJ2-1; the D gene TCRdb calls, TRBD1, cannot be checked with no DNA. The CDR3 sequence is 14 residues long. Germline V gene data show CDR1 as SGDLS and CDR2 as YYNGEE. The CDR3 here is CASSVGWGRNEQFF.